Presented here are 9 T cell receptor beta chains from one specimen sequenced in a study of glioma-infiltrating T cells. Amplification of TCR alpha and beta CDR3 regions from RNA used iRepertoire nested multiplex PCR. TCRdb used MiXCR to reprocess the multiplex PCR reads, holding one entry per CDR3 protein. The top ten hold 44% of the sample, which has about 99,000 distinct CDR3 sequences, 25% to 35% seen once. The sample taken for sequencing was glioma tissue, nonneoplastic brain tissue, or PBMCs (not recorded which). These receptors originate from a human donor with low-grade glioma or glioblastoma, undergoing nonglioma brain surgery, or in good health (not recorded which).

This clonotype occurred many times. CDR3 DNA: TGTGCCAGCAGCCCGCGACAGCAAGCTAATGAAAAACTGTTTTTT. It encodes CASSPRQQANEKLFF. The chain is built from TRBV7-9 and TRBJ1-4, with a weak D call TRBD1 (5 bases). CDR1 and CDR2 (germline): SEHNR, FQNEAQ (reference sequence). The CDR3 runs to 15 residues. The V end lost 5 bases, the J end lost 3 bases, and 13 bases lay between the germline ends.

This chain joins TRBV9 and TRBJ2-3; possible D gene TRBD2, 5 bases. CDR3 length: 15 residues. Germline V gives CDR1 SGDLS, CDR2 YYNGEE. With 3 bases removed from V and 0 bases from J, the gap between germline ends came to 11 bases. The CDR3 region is CASSGAGLSTDTQYF. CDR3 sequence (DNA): TGTGCCAGCAGCGGGGCGGGCTTAAGCACAGATACGCAGTATTTT.

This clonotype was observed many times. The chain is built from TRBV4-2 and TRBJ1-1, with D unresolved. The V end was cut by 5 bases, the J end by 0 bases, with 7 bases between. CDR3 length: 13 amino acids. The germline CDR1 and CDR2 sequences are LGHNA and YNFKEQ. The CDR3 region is CASSRELNTEAFF. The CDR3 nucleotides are TGTGCCAGCAGCAGAGAGCTGAACACTGAAGCTTTCTTT.

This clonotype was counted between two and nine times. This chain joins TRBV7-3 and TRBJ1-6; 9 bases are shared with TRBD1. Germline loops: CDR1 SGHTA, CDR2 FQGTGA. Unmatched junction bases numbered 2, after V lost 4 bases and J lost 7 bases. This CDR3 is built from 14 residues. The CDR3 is CASSSDRGNSPLHF. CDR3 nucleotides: TGTGCCAGCAGCTCCGACAGGGGGAATTCACCCCTCCACTTT.

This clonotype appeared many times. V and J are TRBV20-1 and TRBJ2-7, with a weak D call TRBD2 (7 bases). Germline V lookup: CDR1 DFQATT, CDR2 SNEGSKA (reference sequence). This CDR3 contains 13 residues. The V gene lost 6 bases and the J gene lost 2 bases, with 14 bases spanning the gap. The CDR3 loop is CSAAGAEPYEQYF. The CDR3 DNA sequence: TGCAGTGCCGCGGGGGCGGAACCCTACGAGCAGTACTTC.

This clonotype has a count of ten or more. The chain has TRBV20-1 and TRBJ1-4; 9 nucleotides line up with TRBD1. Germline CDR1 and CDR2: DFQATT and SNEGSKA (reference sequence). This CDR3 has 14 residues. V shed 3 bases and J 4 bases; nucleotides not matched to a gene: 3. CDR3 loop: CSASGQGLNEKLFF. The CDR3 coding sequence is TGCAGTGCTAGCGGACAGGGGCTTAATGAAAAACTGTTTTTT.

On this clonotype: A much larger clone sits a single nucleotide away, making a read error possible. The DNA for the CDR3 is TGTGCCAGCATCTACCAGGGGCGAATGGCAGATGGCTACACCTTC. The encoded protein is CASIYQGRMADGYTF. The V and J genes are TRBV7-9 and TRBJ1-2; D perhaps matches TRBD1 (6 bases). The CDR3 totals 15 residues. Germline V CDR1 and CDR2: SEHNR, FQNEAQ (reference sequence). V gave up 7 bases and J gave up 6 bases, with 21 bases separating them.

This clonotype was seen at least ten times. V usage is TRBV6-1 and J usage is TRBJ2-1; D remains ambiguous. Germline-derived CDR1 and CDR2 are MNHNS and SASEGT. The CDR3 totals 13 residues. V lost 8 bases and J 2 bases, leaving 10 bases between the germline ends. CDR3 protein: CASWRQTYNEQFF. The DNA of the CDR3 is TGTGCCAGCTGGCGGCAGACCTACAATGAGCAGTTCTTC.

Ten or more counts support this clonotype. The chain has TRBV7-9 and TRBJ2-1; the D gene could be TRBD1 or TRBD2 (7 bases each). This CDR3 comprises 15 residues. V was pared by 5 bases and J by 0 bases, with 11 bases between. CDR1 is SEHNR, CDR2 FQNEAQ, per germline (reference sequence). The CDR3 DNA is TGTGCCAGCAGCCAGGGGGGGAGCTCCTACAATGAGCAGTTCTTC. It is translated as CASSQGGSSYNEQFF.